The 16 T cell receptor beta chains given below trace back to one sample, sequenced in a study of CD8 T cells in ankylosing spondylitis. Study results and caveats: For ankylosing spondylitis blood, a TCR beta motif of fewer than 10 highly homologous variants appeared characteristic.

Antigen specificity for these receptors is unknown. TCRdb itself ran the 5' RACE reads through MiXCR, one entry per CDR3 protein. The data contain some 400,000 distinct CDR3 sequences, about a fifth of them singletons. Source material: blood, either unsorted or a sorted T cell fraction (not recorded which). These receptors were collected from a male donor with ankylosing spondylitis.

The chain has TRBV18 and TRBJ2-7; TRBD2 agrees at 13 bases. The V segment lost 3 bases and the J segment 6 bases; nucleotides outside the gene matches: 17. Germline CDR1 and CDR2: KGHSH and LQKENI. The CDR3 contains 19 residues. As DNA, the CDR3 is TGTGCCAGCTCACCGATATCCACTAGCGGGAGGGCCGATTCGGGCGAGCAGTACTTC. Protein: CASSPISTSGRADSGEQYF.

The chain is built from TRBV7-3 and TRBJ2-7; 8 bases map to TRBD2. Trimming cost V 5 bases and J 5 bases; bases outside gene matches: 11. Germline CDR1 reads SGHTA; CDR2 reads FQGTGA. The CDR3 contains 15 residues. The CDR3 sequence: CASSTRVSGMDEQYF. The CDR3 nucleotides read TGTGCCAGCAGCACTCGGGTTAGCGGGATGGACGAGCAGTACTTC.

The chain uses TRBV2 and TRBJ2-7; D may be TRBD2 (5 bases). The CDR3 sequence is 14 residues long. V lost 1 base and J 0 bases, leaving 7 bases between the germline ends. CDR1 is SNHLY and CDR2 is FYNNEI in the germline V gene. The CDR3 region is CASSEGRGSYEQYF. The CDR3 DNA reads TGTGCCAGCAGTGAAGGCCGGGGCTCCTACGAGCAGTACTTC. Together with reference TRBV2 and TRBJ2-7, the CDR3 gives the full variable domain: EPEVTQTPSHQVTQMGQEVILRCVPISNHLYFYWYRQILGQKVEFLVSFYNNEISEKSEIFDDQFSVERPDGSNFTLKIRSTKLEDSAMYFCASSEGRGSYEQYFGPGTRLTVT.

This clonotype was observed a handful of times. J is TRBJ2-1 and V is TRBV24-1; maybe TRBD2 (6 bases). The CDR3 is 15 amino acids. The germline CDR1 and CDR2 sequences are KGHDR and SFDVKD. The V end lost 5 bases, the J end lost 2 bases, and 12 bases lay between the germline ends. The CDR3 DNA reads TGTGCCACCAGTGCACGACTAGGACCCTACAATGAGCAGTTCTTC. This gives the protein CATSARLGPYNEQFF.

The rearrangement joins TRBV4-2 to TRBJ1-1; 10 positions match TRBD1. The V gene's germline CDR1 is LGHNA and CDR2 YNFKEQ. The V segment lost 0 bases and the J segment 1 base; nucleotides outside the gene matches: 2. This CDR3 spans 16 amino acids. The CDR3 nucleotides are TGTGCCAGCAGCCAAGACGGGACAGGGGCGAACACTGAAGCTTTCTTT. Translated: CASSQDGTGANTEAFF.

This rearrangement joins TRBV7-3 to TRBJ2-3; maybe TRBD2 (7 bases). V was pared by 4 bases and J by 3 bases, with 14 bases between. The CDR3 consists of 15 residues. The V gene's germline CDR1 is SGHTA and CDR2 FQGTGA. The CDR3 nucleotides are TGTGCCAGCAGCTCCAGGACAGCGGGAACAGATACGCAGTATTTT. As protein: CASSSRTAGTDTQYF.

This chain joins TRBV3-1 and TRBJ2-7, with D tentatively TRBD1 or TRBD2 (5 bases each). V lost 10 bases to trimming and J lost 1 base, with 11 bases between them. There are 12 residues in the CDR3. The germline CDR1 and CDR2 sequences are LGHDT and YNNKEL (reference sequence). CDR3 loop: CATKGSSYEQYF. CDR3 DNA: TGTGCCACAAAGGGGAGTTCCTACGAGCAGTACTTC.

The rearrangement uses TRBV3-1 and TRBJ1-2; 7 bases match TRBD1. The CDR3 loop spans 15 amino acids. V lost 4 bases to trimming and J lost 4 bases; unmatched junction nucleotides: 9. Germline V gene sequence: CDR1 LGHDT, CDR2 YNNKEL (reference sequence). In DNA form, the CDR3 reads TGTGCCAGCAGCCCTGCCGGGACAGAGAGCTATGGCTACACCTTC. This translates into CASSPAGTESYGYTF.

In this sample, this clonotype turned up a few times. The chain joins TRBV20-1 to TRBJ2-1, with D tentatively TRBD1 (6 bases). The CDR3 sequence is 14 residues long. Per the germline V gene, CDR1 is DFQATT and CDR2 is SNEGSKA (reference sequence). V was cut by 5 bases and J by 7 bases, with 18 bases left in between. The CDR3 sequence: CSALYPGQQNEQFF. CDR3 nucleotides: TGCAGTGCTCTCTACCCGGGACAACAAAATGAGCAGTTCTTC.

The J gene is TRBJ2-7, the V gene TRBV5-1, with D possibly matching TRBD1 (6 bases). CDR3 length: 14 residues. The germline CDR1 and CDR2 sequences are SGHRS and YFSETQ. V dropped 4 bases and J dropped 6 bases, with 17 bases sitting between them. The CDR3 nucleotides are TGCGCCAGCAGCCAAAGCAGACAGGCCGGCGAGCAGTACTTC. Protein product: CASSQSRQAGEQYF.

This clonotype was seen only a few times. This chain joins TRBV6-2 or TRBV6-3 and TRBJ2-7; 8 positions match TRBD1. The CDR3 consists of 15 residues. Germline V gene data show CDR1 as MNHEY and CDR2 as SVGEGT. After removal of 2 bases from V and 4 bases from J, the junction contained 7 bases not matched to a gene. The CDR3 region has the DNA TGTGCCAGCAGTTACCCCCGGACAGGGACTTACGAGCAGTACTTC. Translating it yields CASSYPRTGTYEQYF.

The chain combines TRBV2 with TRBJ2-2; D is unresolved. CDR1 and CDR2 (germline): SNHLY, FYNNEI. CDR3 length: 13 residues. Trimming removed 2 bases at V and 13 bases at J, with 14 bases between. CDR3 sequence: CASSESRPDRLFF. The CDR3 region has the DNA TGTGCCAGCAGTGAATCTCGTCCCGACCGGCTGTTTTTT.

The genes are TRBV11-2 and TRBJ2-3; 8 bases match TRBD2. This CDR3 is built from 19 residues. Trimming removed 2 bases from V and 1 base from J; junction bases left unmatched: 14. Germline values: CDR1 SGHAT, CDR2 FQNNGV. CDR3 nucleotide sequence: TGTGCCAGCAGCTTACGTAGTAGCGGGGCCTATGGTGGCACAGATACGCAGTATTTT. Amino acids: CASSLRSSGAYGGTDTQYF.

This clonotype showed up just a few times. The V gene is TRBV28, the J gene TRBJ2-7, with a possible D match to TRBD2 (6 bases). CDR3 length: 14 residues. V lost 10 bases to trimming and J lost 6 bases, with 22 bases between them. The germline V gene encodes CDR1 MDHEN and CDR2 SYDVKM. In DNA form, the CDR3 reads TGTGCCACCATTGGCGGGACGAGGATCCGCGAGCAGTACTTC. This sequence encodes CATIGGTRIREQYF.

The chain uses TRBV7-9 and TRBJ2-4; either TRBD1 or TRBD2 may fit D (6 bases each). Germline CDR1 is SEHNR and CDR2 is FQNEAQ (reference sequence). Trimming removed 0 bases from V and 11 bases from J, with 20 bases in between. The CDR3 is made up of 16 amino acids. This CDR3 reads CASSLALGQHGGFQYF. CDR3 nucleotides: TGTGCCAGCAGCTTAGCGCTGGGACAACATGGGGGGTTTCAGTACTTC.

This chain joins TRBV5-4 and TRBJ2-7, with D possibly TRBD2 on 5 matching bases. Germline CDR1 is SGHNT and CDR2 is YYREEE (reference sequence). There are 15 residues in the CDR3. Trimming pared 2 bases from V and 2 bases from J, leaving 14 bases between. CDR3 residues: CASSFARGPPYEQYF. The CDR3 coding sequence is TGTGCCAGCAGCTTCGCGCGCGGGCCTCCCTACGAGCAGTACTTC. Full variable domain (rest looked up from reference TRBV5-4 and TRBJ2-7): ETGVTQSPTHLIKTRGQQVTLRCSSQSGHNTVSWYQQALGQGPQFIFQYYREEENGRGNFPPRFSGLQFPNYSSELNVNALELDDSALYLCASSFARGPPYEQYFGPGTRLTVT.